Listed here are 10 T cell receptor beta chains from one sample, sequenced in a study of T-cell memory formation after mild COVID-19. TCRdb processed the 5' RACE reads anew with MiXCR; each CDR3 protein has one entry. The table has around 300,000 distinct CDR3 sequences, about 13% seen once. Sequencing input: PBMCs or a T cell subset sorted from them (not recorded which). These TCRs come from a man younger than 30 who had mild COVID-19 (a few samples of this study predate the infection). Cell type and time point are not known.

The rearrangement links TRBV10-3 to TRBJ2-2; TRBD2 matches 7 bases. This CDR3 contains 16 residues. V lost 5 bases to trimming and J lost 0 bases; unmatched junction nucleotides: 6. Germline V gives CDR1 ENHRY, CDR2 SYGVKD. The CDR3 here is CAISLGLGSNTGELFF. In nucleotides, the CDR3 is TGTGCCATCAGTCTTGGACTAGGGTCGAACACCGGGGAGCTGTTTTTT.

V usage is TRBV7-8 and J usage is TRBJ1-5, with a possible D match to TRBD1 (6 bases). V was pared by 0 bases and J by 0 bases, with 15 bases between. The CDR3 runs to 18 residues. Germline-derived CDR1 and CDR2 are SGHVS and FQNEAQ. The CDR3 region is CASSLAAMAGHSNQPQHF. The CDR3 coding sequence is TGTGCCAGCAGCTTAGCGGCCATGGCGGGACATAGCAATCAGCCCCAGCATTTT.

The rearrangement links TRBV15 to TRBJ2-5; unclear D gene. Germline V CDR1 and CDR2: LNHNV, YYDKDF (reference sequence). The CDR3 length is 14 residues. Between the trimmed V and J ends, which lost 0 bases and 5 bases, there was a span of 10 bases. The CDR3 region has the DNA TGTGCCACCAGCAGAGATCAAGGTTCGGAGACCCAGTACTTC. Translation gives CATSRDQGSETQYF. The variable domain in full, completed from reference TRBV15 and TRBJ2-5, reads DAMVIQNPRYQVTQFGKPVTLSCSQTLNHNVMYWYQQKSSQAPKLLFHYYDKDFNNEADTPDNFQSRRPNTSFCFLDIRSPGLGDTAMYLCATSRDQGSETQYFGPGTRLLVL.

This clonotype came up a few times. The chain carries TRBV24-1 and TRBJ2-3; TRBD1 aligns across 8 bases. CDR1 is KGHDR and CDR2 is SFDVKD in the germline V gene. J gave up 2 bases and V 5 bases, and 11 bases lay outside the gene matches. This CDR3 spans 17 amino acids. Here the CDR3 DNA reads TGTGCCACCAGTGGCGCCACCCGGGACAGGATCACAGATACGCAGTATTTT. It is translated as CATSGATRDRITDTQYF.

Many counts were recorded for this clonotype. The chain carries TRBV5-5 and TRBJ2-2, with 7 bases identical to TRBD1. The CDR3 runs to 14 residues. The V gene end was trimmed by 4 bases and the J gene end by 3 bases; junction bases not matched to a gene: 3. In germline, CDR1 is SGHKS, CDR2 YYEKEE (reference sequence). The CDR3 bases are TGTGCCAGCAGCACGGGACAGCACACCGGGGAGCTGTTTTTT. This encodes CASSTGQHTGELFF. The complete variable domain, with remaining parts taken from reference TRBV5-5 and TRBJ2-2, reads DAGVTQSPTHLIKTRGQQVTLRCSPISGHKSVSWYQQVLGQGPQFIFQYYEKEERGRGNFPDRFSARQFPNYSSELNVNALLLGDSALYLCASSTGQHTGELFFGEGSRLTVL.

This clonotype was recorded a few times. J is TRBJ2-1 and V is TRBV4-1, with D perhaps TRBD1 or TRBD2 (6 bases each). The CDR3 loop spans 17 amino acids. The germline gives CDR1 MGHRA, CDR2 YSYEKL. Trimming pared 5 bases from V and 10 bases from J, leaving 27 bases between. This chain's CDR3 is CASSSLIRGLLLGEQFF. CDR3 coding DNA: TGCGCCAGCAGCTCACTCATCAGGGGACTCCTCCTGGGGGAGCAGTTCTTC.

The rearrangement links TRBV6-1 to TRBJ1-6; unclear D gene. The V end lost 1 base, the J end lost 2 bases, and 15 bases lay between the germline ends. The germline gives CDR1 MNHNS, CDR2 SASEGT. CDR3 length equals 18 residues. This chain's CDR3 is CASSEGLSNSAYNSPLHF. The DNA for the CDR3 is TGTGCCAGCAGTGAAGGACTGAGTAATAGCGCCTATAATTCACCCCTCCACTTT.

This clonotype was detected many times. The V gene is TRBV5-1, the J gene TRBJ2-5; no clear D. Trimming removed 2 bases at V and 0 bases at J, with 8 bases between. Germline assignment: CDR1 SGHRS and CDR2 YFSETQ. CDR3 length: 14 amino acids. This CDR3 reads CASSFGGYQETQYF. As DNA, the CDR3 is TGCGCCAGCAGCTTCGGCGGCTACCAAGAGACCCAGTACTTC.

In its sample, this clonotype was seen a few times. This chain links TRBV6-5 with TRBJ2-7; D gene unclear. V was clipped by 6 bases and J by 5 bases, with 20 bases between them. This CDR3 is 15 amino acids long. Germline V gene sequence: CDR1 MNHEY, CDR2 SVGAGI. DNA of the CDR3: TGTGCCAGCAGCCCGAACCTTGGAACATACAACGAGCAGTACTTC. Encoded protein: CASSPNLGTYNEQYF.

This chain uses TRBV6-4 with TRBJ2-2; D possibly corresponds to TRBD1 (6 bases). Germline CDR1 MRHNA, CDR2 SNTAGT. The CDR3 contains 14 residues. The V end was cut by 7 bases, the J end by 0 bases, with 9 bases between. The CDR3 is CASTGQPNTGELFF. Here the CDR3 DNA reads TGTGCCAGCACCGGACAGCCGAACACCGGGGAGCTGTTTTTT.